This T cell receptor beta chain is drawn from a study of T cell clonality in common variable immunodeficiency. Study results and caveats: CVID subjects had higher TCRbeta clonality than healthy controls, most marked in about a third. In common variable immunodeficiency, TCR beta chains reportedly carried fewer deletions and N-nucleotide insertions.

Germline CDR1 reads MNHNS; CDR2 reads SASEGT. Trimming left V 0 bases short and J 6 bases short, with 12 bases between. The CDR3 covers 16 residues. This clone was detected only a few times. Its specificity is not known. From the germline J gene comes the end of the CDR3, since the read stops 3 residues before it. Generated by immunoSEQ multiplex PCR, the TCRdb table keeps only in-frame clones and is missing some. This sample has some 10,000 clones, each found more than once. The rearrangement links TRBV6-1 to TRBJ1-6; D is possibly TRBD1 (5 bases). Source material: peripheral blood mononuclear cells. This clonotype was obtained from a human donor with common variable immunodeficiency. The CDR3 bases that were read are TGTGCCAGCAGTGAAGCTAGTACAGGTTTTAATTCACCC. It is translated as CASSEASTGFNSP. The entire CDR3 is CASSEASTGFNSPLHF.